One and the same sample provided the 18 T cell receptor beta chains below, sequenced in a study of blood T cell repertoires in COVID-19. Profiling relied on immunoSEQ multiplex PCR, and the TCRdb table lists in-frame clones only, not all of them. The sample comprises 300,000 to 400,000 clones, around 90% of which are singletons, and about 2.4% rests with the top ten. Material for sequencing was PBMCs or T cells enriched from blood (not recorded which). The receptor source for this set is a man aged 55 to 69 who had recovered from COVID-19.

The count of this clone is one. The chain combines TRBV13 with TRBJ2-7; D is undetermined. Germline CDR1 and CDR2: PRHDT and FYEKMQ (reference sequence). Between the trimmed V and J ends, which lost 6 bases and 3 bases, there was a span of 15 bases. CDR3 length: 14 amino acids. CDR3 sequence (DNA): TGTGCCAGCAGACCCCGGCCCCACAGCTACGAGCAGTACTTC. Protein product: CASRPRPHSYEQYF.

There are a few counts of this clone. The CDR3 nucleotides are TGTGCCAGCAGCCCCGGGATGAGCAATCAGCCCCAGCATTTT. This gives the protein CASSPGMSNQPQHF. The rearrangement links TRBV28 to TRBJ1-5, with no clear D. This CDR3 spans 14 amino acids. The V and J ends lost 6 bases and 1 base respectively, with 10 bases between them. Germline V CDR1 and CDR2: MDHEN, SYDVKM.

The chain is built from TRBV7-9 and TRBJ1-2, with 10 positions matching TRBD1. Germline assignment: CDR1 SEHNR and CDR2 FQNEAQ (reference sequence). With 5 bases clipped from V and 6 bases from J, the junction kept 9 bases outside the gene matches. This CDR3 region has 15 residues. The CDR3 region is CASSLLTGGQDGYTF. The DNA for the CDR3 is TGTGCCAGCAGCCTTCTGACAGGGGGCCAGGATGGCTACACCTTC.

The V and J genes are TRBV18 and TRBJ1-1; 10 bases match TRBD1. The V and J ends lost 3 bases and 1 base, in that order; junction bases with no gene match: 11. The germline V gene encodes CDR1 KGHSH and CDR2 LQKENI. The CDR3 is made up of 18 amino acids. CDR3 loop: CASSPTTGGRVPNTEAFF. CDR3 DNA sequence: TGTGCCAGCTCACCCACGACAGGGGGCAGGGTGCCGAACACTGAAGCTTTCTTT.

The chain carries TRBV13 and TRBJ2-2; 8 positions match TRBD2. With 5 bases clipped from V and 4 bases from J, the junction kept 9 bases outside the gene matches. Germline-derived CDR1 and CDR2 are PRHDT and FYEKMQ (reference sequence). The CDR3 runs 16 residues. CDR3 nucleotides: TGTGCCAGCAGCCAAGCGGGCGGGGGGCGCACCGGGGAGCTGTTTTTT. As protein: CASSQAGGGRTGELFF.

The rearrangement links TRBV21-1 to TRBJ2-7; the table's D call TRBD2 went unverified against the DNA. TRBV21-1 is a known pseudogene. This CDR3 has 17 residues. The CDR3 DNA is TGTGCCAGCACCTTAGGAGCGGGAGGGCCTACCTACTACGAGCAGTACTTC. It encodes CASTLGAGGPTYYEQYF.

The CDR3 DNA reads TGTGCCAGCAGCCAAGCAGGGGCCTACGAGCAGTACTTC. Translating it yields CASSQAGAYEQYF. The V and J genes are TRBV3-1 (or the pseudogene TRBV3-2) and TRBJ2-7, with a tentative D call TRBD1 (6 bases). The germline gives CDR1 LGHDT, CDR2 YNNKEL (reference sequence). V was cut by 1 base and J by 2 bases, with 6 bases left in between. The CDR3 totals 13 residues.

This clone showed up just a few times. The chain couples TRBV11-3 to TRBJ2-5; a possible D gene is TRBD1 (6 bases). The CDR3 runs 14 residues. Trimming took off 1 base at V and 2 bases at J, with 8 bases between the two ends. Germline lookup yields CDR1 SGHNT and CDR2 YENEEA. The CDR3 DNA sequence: TGTGCCAGCAGCTTAGGGGGGCCGCAAGAGACCCAGTACTTC. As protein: CASSLGGPQETQYF.

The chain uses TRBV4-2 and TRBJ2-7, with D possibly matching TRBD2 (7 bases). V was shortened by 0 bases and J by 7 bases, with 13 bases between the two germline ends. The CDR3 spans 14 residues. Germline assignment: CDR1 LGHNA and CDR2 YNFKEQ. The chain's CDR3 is CASSQDQGRGEQYF. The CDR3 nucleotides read TGTGCCAGCAGCCAAGATCAAGGGAGGGGGGAGCAGTACTTC.

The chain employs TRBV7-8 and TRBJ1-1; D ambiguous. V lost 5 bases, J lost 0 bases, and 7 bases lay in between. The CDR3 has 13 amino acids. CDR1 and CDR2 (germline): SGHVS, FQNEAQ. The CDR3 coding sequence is TGTGCCAGCAGCCCTTCTATGAACACTGAAGCTTTCTTT. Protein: CASSPSMNTEAFF.

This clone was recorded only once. The CDR3 DNA reads as TGTGCCAGCAGCTTGGTCTTACAGGGGATCACTGAAGCTTTCTTT. It codes for CASSLVLQGITEAFF. This chain links TRBV5-8 with TRBJ1-1; 7 nucleotides match TRBD1. This CDR3 has 15 amino acids. Germline V gene lookup returns CDR1 SGHTS and CDR2 YDEGEE. The J segment lost 4 bases and the V segment lost 0 bases, leaving 6 bases of the junction unmatched.

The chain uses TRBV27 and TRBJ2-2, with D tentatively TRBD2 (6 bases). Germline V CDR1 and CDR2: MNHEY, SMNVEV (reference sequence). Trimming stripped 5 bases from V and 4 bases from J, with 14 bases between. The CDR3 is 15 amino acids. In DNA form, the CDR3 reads TGTGCCAGCAGTCCCGGGGGTTACAGCACCGGGGAGCTGTTTTTT. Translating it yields CASSPGGYSTGELFF.

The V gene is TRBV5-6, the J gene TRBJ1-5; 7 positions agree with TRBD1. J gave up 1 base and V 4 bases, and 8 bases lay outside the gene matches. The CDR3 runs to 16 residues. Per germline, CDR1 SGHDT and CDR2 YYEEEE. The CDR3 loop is CASSRRQGHSNQPQHF. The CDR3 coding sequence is TGTGCCAGCAGCCGACGACAGGGCCACAGCAATCAGCCCCAGCATTTT.

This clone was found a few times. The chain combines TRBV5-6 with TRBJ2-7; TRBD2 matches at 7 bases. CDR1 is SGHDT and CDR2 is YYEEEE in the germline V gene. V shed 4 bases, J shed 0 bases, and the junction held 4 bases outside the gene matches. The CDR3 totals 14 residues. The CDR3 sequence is CASSNGGSSYEQYF. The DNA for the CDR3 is TGTGCCAGCAGCAACGGGGGGAGCTCCTACGAGCAGTACTTC.

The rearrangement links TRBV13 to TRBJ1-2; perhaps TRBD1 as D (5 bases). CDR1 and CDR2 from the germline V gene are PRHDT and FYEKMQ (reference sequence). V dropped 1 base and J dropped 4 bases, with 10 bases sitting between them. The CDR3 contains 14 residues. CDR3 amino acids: CASSLAGNSYGYTF. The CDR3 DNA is TGTGCCAGCAGCTTAGCAGGGAATTCCTATGGCTACACCTTC. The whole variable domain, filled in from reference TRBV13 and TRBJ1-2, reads AAGVIQSPRHLIKEKRETATLKCYPIPRHDTVYWYQQGPGQDPQFLISFYEKMQSDKGSIPDRFSAQQFSDYHSELNMSSLELGDSALYFCASSLAGNSYGYTFGSGTRLTVV.

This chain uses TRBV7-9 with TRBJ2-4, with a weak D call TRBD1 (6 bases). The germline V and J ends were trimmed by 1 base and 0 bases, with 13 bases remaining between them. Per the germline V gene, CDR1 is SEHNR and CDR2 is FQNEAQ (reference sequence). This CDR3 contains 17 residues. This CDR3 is CASSLDQGHQAKNIQYF. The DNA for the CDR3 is TGTGCCAGCAGCTTAGACCAGGGACACCAAGCCAAAAACATTCAGTACTTC.

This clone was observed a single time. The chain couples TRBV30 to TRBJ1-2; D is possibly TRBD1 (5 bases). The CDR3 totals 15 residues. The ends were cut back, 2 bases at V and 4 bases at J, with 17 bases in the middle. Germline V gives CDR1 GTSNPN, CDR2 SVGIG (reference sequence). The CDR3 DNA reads TGTGCCTGGAGTAAGCAATCGGCAGGGTCCTATGGCTACACCTTC. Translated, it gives CAWSKQSAGSYGYTF.

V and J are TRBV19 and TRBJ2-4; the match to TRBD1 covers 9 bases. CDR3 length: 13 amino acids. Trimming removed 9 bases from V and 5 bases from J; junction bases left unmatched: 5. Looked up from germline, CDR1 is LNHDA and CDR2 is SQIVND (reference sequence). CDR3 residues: CASRGQGENIQYF. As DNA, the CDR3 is TGTGCCAGCAGGGGACAGGGTGAAAACATTCAGTACTTC.